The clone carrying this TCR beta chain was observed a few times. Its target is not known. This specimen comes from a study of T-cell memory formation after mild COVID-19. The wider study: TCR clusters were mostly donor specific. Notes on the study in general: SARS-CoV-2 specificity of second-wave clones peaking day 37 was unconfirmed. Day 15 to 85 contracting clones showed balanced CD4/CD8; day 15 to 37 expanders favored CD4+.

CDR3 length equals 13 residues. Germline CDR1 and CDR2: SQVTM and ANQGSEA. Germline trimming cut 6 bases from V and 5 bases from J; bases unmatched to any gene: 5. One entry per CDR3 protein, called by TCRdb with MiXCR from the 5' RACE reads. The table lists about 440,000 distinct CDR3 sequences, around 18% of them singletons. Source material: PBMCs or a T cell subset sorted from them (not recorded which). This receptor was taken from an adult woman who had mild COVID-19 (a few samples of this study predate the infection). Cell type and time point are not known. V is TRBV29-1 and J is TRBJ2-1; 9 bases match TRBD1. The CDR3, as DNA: TGCAGCGTCGGACAGGGGACGAACAATGAGCAGTTCTTC. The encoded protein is CSVGQGTNNEQFF.